This T cell receptor (beta chain) was captured by sequencing in a study of persistence of HIV-infected CD4 T cells. On the study more broadly: The sample holds CD4+ T cells responsive to CMV or HIV-1 Gag. Multiple blood draws of up to about 180 mL, except two donors with single leukapheresis.

Trimming stripped 5 bases from V and 0 bases from J, with 10 bases between. In germline, CDR1 is SGHRS, CDR2 YFSETQ. The length of the CDR3 is 14 residues. This was the immunoSEQ version 4 assay in survey mode. Method: immunoSEQ multiplex PCR; TCRdb's copy keeps in-frame clones and lacks some. This sample has some 58,000 clones; roughly 75% occur once, and the top ten carry 1.5% to 2%. General study points: Bulk TCR data could not be restricted to HIV-1-infected CMV-responding cells. Antigen-responding cells were enriched for degenerate expanded CDR3beta sequences.

Details on this clone: Its antigen is unknown.

Cells were stimulated with overlapping HIV-1 Gag 15-mer peptides. CD40L/CD69 double-negative CD45RO-high memory CD4+ T cells were collected. This chain connects TRBV5-1 to TRBJ2-3; a possible D gene is TRBD2 (6 bases). This receptor was obtained from an adult man with HIV who was CMV-seropositive. Material: CD4+ T cells sorted from PBMCs after approximately 19-hour stimulation, obtained from a patient who received antiretroviral therapy. The CDR3 reads CASREGHSTDTQYF. The CDR3 DNA is TGCGCCAGCAGGGAGGGGCATAGCACAGATACGCAGTATTTT. The variable domain in full, completed from reference TRBV5-1 and TRBJ2-3, reads KAGVTQTPRYLIKTRGQQVTLSCSPISGHRSVSWYQQTPGQGLQFLFEYFSETQRNKGNFPGRFSGRQFSNSRSEMNVSTLELGDSALYLCASREGHSTDTQYFGPGTRLTVL.